This T cell receptor beta chain was documented in a study of blood T cell repertoires in COVID-19 (TCRdb year 2020). Regarding the research as a whole: Samples covering the acute and convalescent phases of COVID-19 were provided by collaborators in the United States, Italy and Spain. The dataset comprised deeply sampled blood TCRbeta repertoires from subjects exposed to, actively infected with, or recovered from COVID-19. The material from the prospective study consisted of cDNA or gDNA derived from T cells, B-cell-depleted T cells, or PBMCs. Where HLA class I and class II types were available, the types were taken from metadata supplied by the sample provider, not from assay-based typing. Sample metadata almost always included a de-identified subject ID, COVID-19 status, age in years and sex. The repertoires were released in a freely available public database intended as a resource for research on the immune response to SARS-CoV-2. The samples were drawn from two sources: the first 160 participants of the ongoing ImmuneRACE study, and 950 to 1,500 subjects contributed by 6 global collaborators.

TCRbeta CDR3 regions were amplified from genomic DNA using the immunoSEQ Assay, a bias-controlled multiplex PCR. The published analysis was carried out like this. Nucleated cell counts per sample were estimated from amplification of reference gene primers within the assay. To quantify the absolute abundance of each unique TCRbeta CDR3 rearrangement, sequence reads were collapsed and filtered. Productive Simpson clonality was computed per sample as the square root of Simpson's diversity index over productive rearrangements. TCRdb took this table from immuneACCESS and kept in-frame rearrangements with V and J called. Such tables lack part of the clones; where checked against another copy, unresolved V genes explain under half of the gap, and the rest is unexplained. The V and J calls and clone size are taken from that table; D and trimming were inferred from the DNA. The sample table contains 250,000 to 350,000 clones; only one count was recorded for less than 90% of them. The top ten clones comprise roughly 14% of the sample.

What the research found in general, with its limitations: How much clinical and demographic metadata was included differed by source and by participant, and the metadata was provided uncurated.

In the case of this clone: Its antigen is currently not known. The sample holds no much larger clone one base away, and base qualities are not on file.

CDR1 MNHEY and CDR2 SVGAGI were looked up in the germline V gene. The junction shows trimming of 0 bases on V and 3 bases on J, plus 11 bases between the germline ends. The CDR3 goes from the cysteine to the phenylalanine over 16 residues. Only the CDR3 DNA is retained, 48 bases long and in frame from the first base. One collaborating source in Seattle enrolled patients while the patients were actively infected and followed the patients over time throughout the course of disease. Collaborating institutions collected whole blood in K2EDTA tubes following their own protocols. For TCRbeta analysis, collaborator samples were shipped as frozen whole blood, as isolated PBMCs, or as DNA extracted from either sample type.

Sequenced material: peripheral blood. This sequence uses TRBV6-5 and TRBJ2-2, with no D gene named confidently. The clonotype originates from a woman in her 70s with COVID-19, enrolled during active disease. CDR3 loop: CASSYSLGTHTGELFF. The DNA reads TGTGCCAGCAGTTACTCGTTGGGCACGCACACCGGGGAGCTGTTTTTT.